This record concerns one TCR beta chain sequence. The antigen is not known. The data were produced by immunoSEQ multiplex PCR, yet TCRdb's version contains in-frame clones alone and is incomplete. Of 120,000 to 150,000 clones in the sample, around nine tenths were seen once. This record comes from a study of CD4+ T cells in melanoma. Study-wide results and limits: CD8+ T cell, macrophage and B cell function reportedly correlated with neoantigen-specific CD4+ T cells. Diverse differentiation states were reported for melanoma neoantigen-specific CD4+ T cells.

The sequence was obtained from a human donor with melanoma.

CDR3 sequence: CASSLSMGAGYTF. CDR3 nucleotide sequence: TGTGCCAGCAGCTTAAGTATGGGGGCTGGCTACACCTTC. J is TRBJ1-2 and V is TRBV7-3; tentatively, D is TRBD1 (6 bases). The CDR3 runs 13 residues. Germline V lookup: CDR1 SGHTA, CDR2 FQGTGA. V dropped 1 base and J dropped 7 bases, with 10 bases sitting between them.